Sequencing of this TCR beta chain was carried out in a study of blood T cell repertoires in COVID-19. TCRdb's table, derived via immunoSEQ multiplex PCR, lists solely in-frame clones and lacks some. Of approximately 200,000 clones listed, around 85% are singletons. CDR3 length: 13 residues. Germline CDR1 LNHDA, CDR2 SQIVND (reference sequence). V was pared by 5 bases and J by 5 bases, with 12 bases between. What was sequenced was PBMCs or T cells enriched from blood (not recorded which). V usage is TRBV19 and J usage is TRBJ1-1; no clear D gene. The clonotype was recovered from a man aged 40-55 years who had recovered from COVID-19. The CDR3 bases are TGTGCCAGTAGTTACCGGGAGGTAACTGAAGCTTTCTTT. Translation: CASSYREVTEAFF.